This entry concerns a single T cell receptor (beta chain). As handled by the study authors: Estimates of nucleated cell counts were drawn from the amplification of reference gene primers. Clones were read by immunoSEQ multiplex PCR, and TCRdb kept only the in-frame ones, dropping some. The V and J calls and clone size are taken from that table; D and trimming were inferred from the DNA. The data contain more than 95,000 clones, about 70% of them singletons. V gave up 6 bases and J gave up 0 bases, with 6 bases separating them. Germline CDR1 KGHSH, CDR2 LQKENI. CDR3 size: 12 residues. The data are from a study of blood T cell repertoires in COVID-19. On the study more broadly: COVID-19 samples, acute and convalescent, were from the United States, Italy and Spain.

The V and J genes are TRBV18 and TRBJ2-7, with D tentatively TRBD1 (6 bases). Sequencing used peripheral blood. The origin of this receptor is a man older than 75 with COVID-19, enrolled during active disease. As DNA, the CDR3 is TGTGCCAGCTCGGACAGCTCCTACGAGCAGTACTTC. Its protein is CASSDSSYEQYF.